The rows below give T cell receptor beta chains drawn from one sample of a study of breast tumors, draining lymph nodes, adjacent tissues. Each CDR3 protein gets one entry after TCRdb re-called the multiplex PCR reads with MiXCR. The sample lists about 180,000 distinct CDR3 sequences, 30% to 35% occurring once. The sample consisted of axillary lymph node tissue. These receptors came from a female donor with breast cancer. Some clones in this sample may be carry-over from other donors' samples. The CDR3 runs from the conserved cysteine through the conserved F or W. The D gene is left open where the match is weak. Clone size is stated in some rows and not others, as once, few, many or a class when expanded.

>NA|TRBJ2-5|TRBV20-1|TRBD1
TGCAGTGCTAGACATCCCCCCGGACAGGTGCAAGAGACCCAGTACTTC
CSARHPPGQVQETQYF
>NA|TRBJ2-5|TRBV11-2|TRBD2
TGTGCCAGCAGCTTAGGAGGACTAGCACGTGAGCAGTACTTC
CASSLGGLAREQYF
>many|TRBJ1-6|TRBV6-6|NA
TGTGCCAGCAGCCCCCCCAGCCACACCCTCCACTTT
CASSPPSHTLHF
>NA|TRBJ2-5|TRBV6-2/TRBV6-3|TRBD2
TGTGCCAGCAGACGCGGGGGGGCCATGGGTGAAGAGACCCAGTACTTC
CASRRGGAMGEETQYF
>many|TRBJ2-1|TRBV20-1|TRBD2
TGCAGTGCTAGGCTCGGCGGGAGGTACAATGAGCAGTTCTTC
CSARLGGRYNEQFF
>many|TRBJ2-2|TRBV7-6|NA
TGTGCCAGCAGCCCCCAAGGTGCCGGGGAGCTGTTTTTT
CASSPQGAGELFF
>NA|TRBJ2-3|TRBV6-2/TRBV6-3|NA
TGTGCCAGCAGTTATGAGGGAAGCACAGATACGCAGTATTTT
CASSYEGSTDTQYF
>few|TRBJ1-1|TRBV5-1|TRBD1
TGCGCCAGCAGCTCACCAATAACAGGGGCCACGAACACTGAAGCTTTCTTT
CASSSPITGATNTEAFF
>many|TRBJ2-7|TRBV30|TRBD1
TGTGCCTGGAGTGGACAGGGAGCGTGGTACGAGCAGTACTTC
CAWSGQGAWYEQYF
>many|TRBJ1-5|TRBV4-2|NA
TGTGCCAGCAGCACAGATGCCCGGGGCCATAGCAATCAGCCCCAGCATTTT
CASSTDARGHSNQPQHF
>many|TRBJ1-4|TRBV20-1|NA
TGCAGTGCTAGAGATGGAGGAGGTAATGAAAAACTGTTTTTT
CSARDGGGNEKLFF
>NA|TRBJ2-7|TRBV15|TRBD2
TGTGCCACCAGCAGAGATAAAGTCGGCGGGAGAGGTTACGAGCAGTACTTC
CATSRDKVGGRGYEQYF
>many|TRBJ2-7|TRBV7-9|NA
TGTGCCAGCAGCTTACTGCGTCCCGGGGACGAGCAGTACTTC
CASSLLRPGDEQYF
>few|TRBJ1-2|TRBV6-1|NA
TGTGCCAGCAGGATACGGGACAAGCTCTATGGCTGCACCTTC
CASRIRDKLYGCTF
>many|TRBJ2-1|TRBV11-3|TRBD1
TGTGCCAGCAGCCTACGGACAGGGGGGTCATATGAGCAGTTCTTC
CASSLRTGGSYEQFF
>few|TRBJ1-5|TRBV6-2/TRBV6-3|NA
TGTGCCAGCAGACAAACGCAGGGTATGAATCAGCCCCAGCATTTT
CASRQTQGMNQPQHF
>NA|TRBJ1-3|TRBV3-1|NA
TGTGCCAGCAGCCCCGGGACGGACTCTGGAAACACCATATATTTT
CASSPGTDSGNTIYF
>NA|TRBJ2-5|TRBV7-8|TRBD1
TGTGCCAGCAGCCCCAGGGGGAGTGGGAGAATTCAAGAGACCCAGTACTTC
CASSPRGSGRIQETQYF
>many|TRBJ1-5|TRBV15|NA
TGTGCCACCAGCAGAGGCAGGCATCTAAGCAATCAGCCCCAGCATTTT
CATSRGRHLSNQPQHF
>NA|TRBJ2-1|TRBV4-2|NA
TGTGCCAGCAGCCAAGAAAGGGCCGCAGGGGTCGGGTTCTTC
CASSQERAAGVGFF
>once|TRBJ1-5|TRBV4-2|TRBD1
TGTGCCAGCGGAAGGACAGGACTGTCTCAGCCCCAGCATTTT
CASGRTGLSQPQHF
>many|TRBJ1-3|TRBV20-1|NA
TGCAGTGCCCTTGGGAGCTCTGGAAACACCATATATTTT
CSALGSSGNTIYF
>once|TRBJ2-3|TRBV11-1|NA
NA
CASSFYICSGNLGFTDTQYF
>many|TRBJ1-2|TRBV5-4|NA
TGTGCCAGCAGCTTAGTGAGAGCCGGGTTTTATCGCTACACCTTC
CASSLVRAGFYRYTF
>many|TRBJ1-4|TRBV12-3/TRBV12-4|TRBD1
TGTGCCAGCTCCACAGGGGGCTTTGAAAAACTGTTTTTT
CASSTGGFEKLFF
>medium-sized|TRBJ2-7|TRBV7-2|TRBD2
TGTGCCAGCAGCTTAGCTCCGGCTAGCGGTTACGAGCAGTACTTC
CASSLAPASGYEQYF
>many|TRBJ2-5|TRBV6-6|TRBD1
TGTGCCAGCCTAGGACAGGGGTTAGAGACCCAGTACTTC
CASLGQGLETQYF
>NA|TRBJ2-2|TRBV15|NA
TGTGCCACCAGCAGAGATATATTAGCCGCCGGGGAGCTGTTTTTT
CATSRDILAAGELFF
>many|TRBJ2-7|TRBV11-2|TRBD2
TGTGCCAGCAGCCAGGGACTAGCGGGGATCTCCTACGAGCAGTACTTC
CASSQGLAGISYEQYF
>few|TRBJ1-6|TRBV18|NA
TGTGCCAGCTCACCCTACACCGTCGAGAATTCACCCCCCCACTTT
CASSPYTVENSPPHF
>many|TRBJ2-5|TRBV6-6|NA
TGTGCCAGCAGTGCGGACAGCCAAGAGACCCAGTACTTC
CASSADSQETQYF
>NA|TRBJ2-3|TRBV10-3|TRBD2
TGTGCCACACTAGCGGGGGCCCTCACAGATACGCAGTATTTT
CATLAGALTDTQYF
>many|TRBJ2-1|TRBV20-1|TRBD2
TGCAGTGCCGGCCAACTAGCGGGGGTCTCGAATGAGCAGTTCTTC
CSAGQLAGVSNEQFF
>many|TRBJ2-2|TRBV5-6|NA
TGTGCCAGCAGCTTTTTTGAGTCCCTGAACACCGGGGAGCTGTTTTTT
CASSFFESLNTGELFF
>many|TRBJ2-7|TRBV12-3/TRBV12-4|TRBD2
TGTGCCAGCAGTTTAGAGCTAGCGGGAGCCGAGCAGTACTTC
CASSLELAGAEQYF
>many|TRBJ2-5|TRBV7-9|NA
TGTGCCAGCAGCTCCAGGGGTCTCCAAGAGACCCAGTACTTC
CASSSRGLQETQYF
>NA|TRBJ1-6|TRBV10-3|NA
TGTGCCATCAGTCATGGGATAGCAGGGGATTCACCCCTCCACTTT
CAISHGIAGDSPLHF
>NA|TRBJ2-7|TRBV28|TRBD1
TGTGCCAGCAGCCCCACAGGGGCCCTGAGCTCCTACGAGCAGTACTTC
CASSPTGALSSYEQYF
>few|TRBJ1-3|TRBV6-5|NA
TGTGCCAGCAGGGGGACCGGGTCCAGATCTGGAAACACCATATATTTT
CASRGTGSRSGNTIYF
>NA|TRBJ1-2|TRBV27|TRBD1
TGTGCCAGCAGTTTGTTCCAAACAGGGGGCTATGGCTACACCTTC
CASSLFQTGGYGYTF
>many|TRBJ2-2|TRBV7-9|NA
TGTGCCAGCAGCTTAAGCACCGGGGAGCTGTTTTTT
CASSLSTGELFF
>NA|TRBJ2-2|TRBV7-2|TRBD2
TGTGCCAGCAGCTTAGGGGCGGGAGGGGCCGGGGAGCTGTTTTTT
CASSLGAGGAGELFF
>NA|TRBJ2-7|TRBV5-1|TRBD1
TGCGCCAGCAGCCAAAGGACAGGGTCCTACGAGCAGTACTTC
CASSQRTGSYEQYF
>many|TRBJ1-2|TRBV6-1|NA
TGTGCCAGCAGTGCGGTACACTATGGCTACACCTTC
CASSAVHYGYTF
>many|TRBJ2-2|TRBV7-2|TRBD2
TGTGCCAGCAGCTCAACTAGCGGCGACACCGGGGAGCTGTTTTTT
CASSSTSGDTGELFF
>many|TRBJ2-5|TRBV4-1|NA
TGCGCCAGCAGTTTCGCCGTCGGCAGCCAAGAGACCCAGTACTTC
CASSFAVGSQETQYF
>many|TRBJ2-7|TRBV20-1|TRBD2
TGCAGTGCTAGTGAGTGGGAGGGCTTGTACGAGCAGTACTTC
CSASEWEGLYEQYF
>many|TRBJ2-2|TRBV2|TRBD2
TGTGCCAGCAGGGATCTAGCGGGGGGGCACACCGGGGAGCTGTTTTTT
CASRDLAGGHTGELFF
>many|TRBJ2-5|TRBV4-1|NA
TGCGCCAGCAGCCAAGTGGGGCAGAAAGAGACCCAGTACTTC
CASSQVGQKETQYF
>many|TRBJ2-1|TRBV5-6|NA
TGTGCCAGCAGCGCGGACAGCAAAGCTAACAATGAGCAGTTCTTC
CASSADSKANNEQFF
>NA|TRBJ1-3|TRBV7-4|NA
TGTGCCAGCAGCTCCCCGGGACGGACGCTGGGACCCTCTGGAAACACCATATATTTT
CASSSPGRTLGPSGNTIYF
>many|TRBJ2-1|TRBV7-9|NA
TGTGCCAGCAGCCCCTACAGGGCAGGCTCCTACAATGAGCAGTTCTTC
CASSPYRAGSYNEQFF
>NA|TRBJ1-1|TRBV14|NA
TGTGCCAGCAGCCAATGGGGGGGAGGGTACACTGAAGCTTTCTTT
CASSQWGGGYTEAFF